The source of this T cell receptor (beta chain) is a study of cytomegalovirus exposure and HLA in healthy donors. The study, taken as a whole, reports: Reports described diagnosis of cytomegalovirus status by the classifier as highly specific and sensitive. Equally common other TCR beta chains were less clonally expanded than HLA-associated ones, a later analysis found. The authors later linked a missense DCLRE1C variant to TCR beta V- and J-gene trimming.

Amplification used 60 Vbeta primers and 13 Jbeta primers. Profiling relied on immunoSEQ multiplex PCR, and the TCRdb table lists in-frame clones only, not all of them. This table has about 110,000 clones, roughly 70% appearing once. The CDR3 consists of 14 residues. The V end lost 1 base, the J end lost 6 bases, and 13 bases lay between the germline ends. In germline, CDR1 is SEHNR, CDR2 FQNEAQ (reference sequence). As concerns this clone: Its antigen is currently unknown.

As for the donors, each was a healthy bone marrow donor. The sequence came from a woman between 65 and 79 years old in good health and CMV-seropositive. Sequenced: PBMCs. This chain uses TRBV7-9 with TRBJ2-7, with D maybe TRBD1 (5 bases). CDR3 protein: CASSLDDSPSEQYF. CDR3 DNA: TGTGCCAGCAGCTTAGATGACAGTCCATCCGAGCAGTACTTC.